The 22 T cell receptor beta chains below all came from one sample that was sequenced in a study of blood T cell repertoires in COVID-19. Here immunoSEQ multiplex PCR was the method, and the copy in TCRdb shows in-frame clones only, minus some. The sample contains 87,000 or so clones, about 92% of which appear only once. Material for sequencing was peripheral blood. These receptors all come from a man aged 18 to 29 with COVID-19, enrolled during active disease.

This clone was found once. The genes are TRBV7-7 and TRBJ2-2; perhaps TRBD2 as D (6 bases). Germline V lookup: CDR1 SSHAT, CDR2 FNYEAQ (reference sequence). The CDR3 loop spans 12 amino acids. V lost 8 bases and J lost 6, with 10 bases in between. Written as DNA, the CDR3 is TGTGCCAGCGGAGGGAGCTCCGGGGAGCTGTTTTTT. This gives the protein CASGGSSGELFF.

This CDR3 reads CASRTDSHSYGYTF. The CDR3 bases are TGTGCCAGCAGGACGGACAGCCACTCCTATGGCTACACCTTC. The chain combines TRBV27 with TRBJ1-2, with D tentatively TRBD1 (6 bases). Germline V CDR1 and CDR2: MNHEY, SMNVEV (reference sequence). The CDR3 totals 14 residues. Between the trimmed V and J ends, which lost 6 bases and 4 bases, there was a span of 15 bases.

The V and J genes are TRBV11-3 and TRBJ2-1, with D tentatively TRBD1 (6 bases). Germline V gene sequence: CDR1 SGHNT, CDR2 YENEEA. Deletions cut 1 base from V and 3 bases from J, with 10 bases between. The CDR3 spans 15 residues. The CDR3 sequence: CASSLGGGHYNEQFF. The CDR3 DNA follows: TGTGCCAGCAGCTTAGGAGGGGGACACTACAATGAGCAGTTCTTC.

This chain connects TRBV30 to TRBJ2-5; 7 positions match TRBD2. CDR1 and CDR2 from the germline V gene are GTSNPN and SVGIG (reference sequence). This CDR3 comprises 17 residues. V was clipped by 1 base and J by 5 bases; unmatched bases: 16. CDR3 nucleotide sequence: TGTGCCTGGAGTGCCGGAGACTTCGCGGGAGAGGGGGAGACCCAGTACTTC. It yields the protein CAWSAGDFAGEGETQYF. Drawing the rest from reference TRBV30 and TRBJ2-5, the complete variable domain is SQTIHQWPATLVQPVGSPLSLECTVEGTSNPNLYWYRQAAGRGLQLLFYSVGIGQISSEVPQNLSASRPQDRQFILSSKKLLLSDSGFYLCAWSAGDFAGEGETQYFGPGTRLLVL.

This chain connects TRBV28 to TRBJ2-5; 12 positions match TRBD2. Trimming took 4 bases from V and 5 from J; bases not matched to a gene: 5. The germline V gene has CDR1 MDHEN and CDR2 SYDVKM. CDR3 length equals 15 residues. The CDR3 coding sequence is TGTGCCAGCAGTTCCCTAGCGGGAGGGGCGGAGACCCAGTACTTC. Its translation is CASSSLAGGAETQYF.

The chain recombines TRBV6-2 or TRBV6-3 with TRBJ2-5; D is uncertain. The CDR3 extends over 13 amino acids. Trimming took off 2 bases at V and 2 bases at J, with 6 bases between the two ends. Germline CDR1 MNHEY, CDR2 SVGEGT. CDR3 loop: CASSYTLQETQYF. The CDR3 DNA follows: TGTGCCAGCAGTTACACCCTACAAGAGACCCAGTACTTC.

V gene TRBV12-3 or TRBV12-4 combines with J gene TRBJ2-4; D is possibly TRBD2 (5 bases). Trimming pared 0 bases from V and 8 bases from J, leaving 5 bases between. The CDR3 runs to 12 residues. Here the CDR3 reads CASSLAGDIQYF. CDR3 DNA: TGTGCCAGCAGTTTAGCGGGAGACATTCAGTACTTC.

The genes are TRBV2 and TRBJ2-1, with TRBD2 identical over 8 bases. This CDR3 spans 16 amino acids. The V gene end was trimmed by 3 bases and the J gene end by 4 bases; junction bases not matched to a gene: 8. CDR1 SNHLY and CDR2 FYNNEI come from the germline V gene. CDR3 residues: CASSETLAGLYNEQFF. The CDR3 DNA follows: TGTGCCAGCAGTGAGACCTTAGCGGGACTATACAATGAGCAGTTCTTC.

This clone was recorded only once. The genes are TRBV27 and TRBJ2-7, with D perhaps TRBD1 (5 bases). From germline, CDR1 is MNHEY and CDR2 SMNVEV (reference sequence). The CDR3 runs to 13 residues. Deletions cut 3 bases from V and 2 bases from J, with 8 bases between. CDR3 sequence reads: CASSFGATYEQYF. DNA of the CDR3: TGTGCCAGCAGTTTTGGGGCAACCTACGAGCAGTACTTC.

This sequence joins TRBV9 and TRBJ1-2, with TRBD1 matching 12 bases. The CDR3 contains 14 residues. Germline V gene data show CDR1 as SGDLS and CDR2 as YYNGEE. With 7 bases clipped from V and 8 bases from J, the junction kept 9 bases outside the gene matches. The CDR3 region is CASGGTGGARGYTF. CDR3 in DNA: TGTGCCAGCGGTGGGACAGGGGGCGCGCGGGGCTACACCTTC.

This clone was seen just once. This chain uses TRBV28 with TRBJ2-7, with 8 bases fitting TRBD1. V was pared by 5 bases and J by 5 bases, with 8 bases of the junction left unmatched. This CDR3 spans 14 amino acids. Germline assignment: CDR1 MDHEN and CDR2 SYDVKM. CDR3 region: CASSPLDRVNEQYF. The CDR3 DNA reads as TGTGCCAGCAGTCCGCTGGACAGGGTTAACGAGCAGTACTTC. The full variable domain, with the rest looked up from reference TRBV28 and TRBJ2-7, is DVKVTQSSRYLVKRTGEKVFLECVQDMDHENMFWYRQDPGLGLRLIYFSYDVKMKEKGDIPEGYSVSREKKERFSLILESASTNQTSMYLCASSPLDRVNEQYFGPGTRLTVT.

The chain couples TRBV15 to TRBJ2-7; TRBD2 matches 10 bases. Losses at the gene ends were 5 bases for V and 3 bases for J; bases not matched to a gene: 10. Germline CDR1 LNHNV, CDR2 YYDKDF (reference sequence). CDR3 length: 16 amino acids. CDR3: CATSVNLAGGLYEQYF. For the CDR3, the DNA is TGTGCCACCAGCGTCAATTTAGCGGGAGGTCTCTACGAGCAGTACTTC.

In DNA, the CDR3 is TGTGCCAGCAGGGACCGCGGGACGGCAGCCTACGAGCAGTACTTC. Its protein is CASRDRGTAAYEQYF. The chain has TRBV2 and TRBJ2-7; tentative D call: TRBD2 (6 bases). CDR1 and CDR2 (germline): SNHLY, FYNNEI. The CDR3 has 15 residues. V lost 6 bases and J lost 2, with 17 bases in between.

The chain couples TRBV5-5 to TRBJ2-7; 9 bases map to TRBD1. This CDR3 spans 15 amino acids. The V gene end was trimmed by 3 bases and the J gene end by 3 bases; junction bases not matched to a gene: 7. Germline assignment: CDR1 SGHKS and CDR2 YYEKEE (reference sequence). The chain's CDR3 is CASSSGTGLGYEQYF. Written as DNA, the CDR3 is TGTGCCAGCAGCTCGGGGACAGGGTTAGGCTACGAGCAGTACTTC.

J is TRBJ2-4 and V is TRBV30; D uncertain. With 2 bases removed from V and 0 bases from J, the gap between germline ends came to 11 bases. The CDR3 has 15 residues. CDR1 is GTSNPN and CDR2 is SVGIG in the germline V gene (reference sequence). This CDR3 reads CAWSSLPTAKNIQYF. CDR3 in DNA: TGTGCCTGGAGTTCCCTTCCTACAGCCAAAAACATTCAGTACTTC.

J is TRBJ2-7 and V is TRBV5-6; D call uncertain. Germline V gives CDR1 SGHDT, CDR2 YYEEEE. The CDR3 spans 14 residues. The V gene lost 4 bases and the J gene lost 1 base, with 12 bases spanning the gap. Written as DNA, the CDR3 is TGTGCCAGCAGCCCCGGGTGGGTTTCCTACGAGCAGTACTTC. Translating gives CASSPGWVSYEQYF. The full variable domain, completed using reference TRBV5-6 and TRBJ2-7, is DAGVTQSPTHLIKTRGQQVTLRCSPKSGHDTVSWYQQALGQGPQFIFQYYEEEERQRGNFPDRFSGHQFPNYSSELNVNALLLGDSALYLCASSPGWVSYEQYFGPGTRLTVT.

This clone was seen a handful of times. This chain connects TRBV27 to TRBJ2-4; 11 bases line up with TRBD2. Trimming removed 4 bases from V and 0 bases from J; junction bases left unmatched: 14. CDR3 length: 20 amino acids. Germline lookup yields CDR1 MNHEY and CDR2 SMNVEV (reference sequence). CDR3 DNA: TGTGCCAGCAGTTCCTTCCCCGGGACTAGCGGTTTACTAGCCAAAAACATTCAGTACTTC. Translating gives CASSSFPGTSGLLAKNIQYF.

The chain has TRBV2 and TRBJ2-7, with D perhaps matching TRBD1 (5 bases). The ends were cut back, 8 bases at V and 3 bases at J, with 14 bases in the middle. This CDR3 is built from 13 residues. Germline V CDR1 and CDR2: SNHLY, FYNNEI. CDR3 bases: TGTGCCAGCTTCGACAGAACTATCTACGAGCAGTACTTC. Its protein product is CASFDRTIYEQYF.

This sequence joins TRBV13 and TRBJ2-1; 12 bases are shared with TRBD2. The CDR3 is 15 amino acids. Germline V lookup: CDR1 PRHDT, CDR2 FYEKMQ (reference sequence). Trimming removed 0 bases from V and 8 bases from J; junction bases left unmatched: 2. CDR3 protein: CASSLGLAGGYEQFF. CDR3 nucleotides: TGTGCCAGCAGCTTAGGGCTAGCGGGAGGGTATGAGCAGTTCTTC.

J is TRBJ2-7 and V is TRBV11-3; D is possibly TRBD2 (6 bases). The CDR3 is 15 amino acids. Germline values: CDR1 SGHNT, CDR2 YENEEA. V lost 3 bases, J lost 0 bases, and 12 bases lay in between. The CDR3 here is CASSLGAEGSYEQYF. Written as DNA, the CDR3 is TGTGCCAGCAGCTTGGGAGCGGAGGGCTCCTACGAGCAGTACTTC.

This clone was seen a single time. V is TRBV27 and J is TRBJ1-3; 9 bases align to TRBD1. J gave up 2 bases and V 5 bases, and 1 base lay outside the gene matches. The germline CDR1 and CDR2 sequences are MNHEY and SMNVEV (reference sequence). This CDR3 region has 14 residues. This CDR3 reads CASSRQGAGNTIYF. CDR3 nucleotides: TGTGCCAGCAGTCGACAGGGGGCTGGAAACACCATATATTTT.

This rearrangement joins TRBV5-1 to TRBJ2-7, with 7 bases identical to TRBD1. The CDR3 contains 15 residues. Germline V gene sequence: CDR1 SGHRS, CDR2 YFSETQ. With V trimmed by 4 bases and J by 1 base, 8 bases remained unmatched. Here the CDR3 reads CASSPRQGGSYEQYF. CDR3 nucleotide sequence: TGCGCCAGCAGCCCTCGACAGGGCGGATCCTACGAGCAGTACTTC.